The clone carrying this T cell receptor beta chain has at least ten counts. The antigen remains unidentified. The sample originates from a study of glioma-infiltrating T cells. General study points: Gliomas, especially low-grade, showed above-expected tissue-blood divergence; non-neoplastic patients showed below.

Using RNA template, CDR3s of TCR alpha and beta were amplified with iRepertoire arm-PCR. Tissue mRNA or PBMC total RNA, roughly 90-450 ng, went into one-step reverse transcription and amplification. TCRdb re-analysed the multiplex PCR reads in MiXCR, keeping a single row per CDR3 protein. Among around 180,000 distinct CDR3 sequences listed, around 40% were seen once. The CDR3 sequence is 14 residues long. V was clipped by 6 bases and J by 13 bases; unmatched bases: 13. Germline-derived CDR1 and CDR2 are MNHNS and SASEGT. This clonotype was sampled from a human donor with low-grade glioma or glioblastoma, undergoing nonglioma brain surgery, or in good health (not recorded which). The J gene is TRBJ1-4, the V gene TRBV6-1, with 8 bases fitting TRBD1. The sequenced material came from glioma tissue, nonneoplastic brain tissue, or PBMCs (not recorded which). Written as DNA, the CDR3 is TGTGCCAGCAGCATCGACAGGGGAAGTGTGCGACTGTTTTTT. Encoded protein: CASSIDRGSVRLFF.